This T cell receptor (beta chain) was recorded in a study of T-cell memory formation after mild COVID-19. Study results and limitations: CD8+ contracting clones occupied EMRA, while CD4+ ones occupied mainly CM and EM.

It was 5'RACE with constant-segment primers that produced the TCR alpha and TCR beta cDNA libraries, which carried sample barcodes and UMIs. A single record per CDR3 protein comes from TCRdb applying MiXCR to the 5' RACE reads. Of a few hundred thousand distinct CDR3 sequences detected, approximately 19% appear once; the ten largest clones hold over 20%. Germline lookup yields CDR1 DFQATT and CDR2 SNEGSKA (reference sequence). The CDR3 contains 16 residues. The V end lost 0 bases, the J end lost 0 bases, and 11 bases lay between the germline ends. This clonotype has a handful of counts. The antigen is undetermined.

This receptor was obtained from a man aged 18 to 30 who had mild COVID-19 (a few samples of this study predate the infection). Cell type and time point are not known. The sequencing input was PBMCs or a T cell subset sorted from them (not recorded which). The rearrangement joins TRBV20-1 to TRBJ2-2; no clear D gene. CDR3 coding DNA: TGCAGTGCTAGAGATCGGAGACATTCGAACACCGGGGAGCTGTTTTTT. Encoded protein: CSARDRRHSNTGELFF.